This TCR beta chain was documented in a study of glioma-infiltrating T cells after dendritic cell vaccination. Study background: Treatment, given 2003 to 2012, was autologous tumor lysate-pulsed dendritic cell vaccination.

Germline V gene lookup returns CDR1 MNHNY and CDR2 SVGAGI (reference sequence). This CDR3 has 13 residues. The PCR used 60 V beta and 13 J beta primers. The table came from immunoSEQ multiplex PCR; TCRdb's copy has only in-frame clones and leaves some out. The table shows about 73,000 clones, with around 80% occurring only once. Before vaccination, two weeks after the third vaccination, and at progression, PBMC were collected. The TCR was taken from a human donor with glioblastoma. The sample in question was blood, obtained before dendritic cell vaccination. This chain uses TRBV6-6 with TRBJ1-1; possible D gene TRBD1, 5 bases. CDR3 sequence reads: CAGSKGPGTEAFF. In DNA, the CDR3 is TGTGCTGGCAGCAAGGGGCCGGGCACTGAAGCTTTCTTT.